These 27 T cell receptor beta chains share one sample of origin, sequenced in a study of graft-versus-host responses after intestinal transplantation. These receptors are not linked to any known antigen. The table came from immunoSEQ multiplex PCR; TCRdb's copy has only in-frame clones and leaves some out. The sample contains 90,000 to 150,000 clones, approximately 96% of which appear only once. This material consisted of unstimulated CD8+ T cells sorted from spleen or lymph node cells, taken before intestinal transplant. The receptors originated from a human donor who received an intestinal transplant.

CDR3 in amino acids: CASSLGEENTEAFF. DNA for the CDR3: TGTGCCAGCAGCTTAGGGGAGGAGAACACTGAAGCTTTCTTT. The chain combines TRBV13 with TRBJ1-1; D not resolved. With 0 bases removed from V and 1 base from J, the gap between germline ends came to 6 bases. The CDR3 extends over 14 amino acids. Germline V gene lookup returns CDR1 PRHDT and CDR2 FYEKMQ (reference sequence).

The J gene is TRBJ1-5, the V gene TRBV30; 10 nucleotides align to TRBD1. Looked up from germline, CDR1 is GTSNPN and CDR2 is SVGIG (reference sequence). J was trimmed by 6 bases and V by 3 bases; bases with no gene match: 5. CDR3 length: 14 residues. CDR3 in DNA: TGTGCCTGGAGCAGACAGGGGGCGAGTCAGCCCCAGCATTTT. This encodes CAWSRQGASQPQHF.

The sample holds one count of this clone. J is TRBJ1-1 and V is TRBV18, with D possibly being TRBD1 (5 bases). This CDR3 is built from 14 residues. V lost 3 bases and J 5 bases, leaving 13 bases between the germline ends. Germline V lookup: CDR1 KGHSH, CDR2 LQKENI. CDR3 DNA: TGTGCCAGCTCACCCACAGCCCGGGGGACTGAAGCTTTCTTT. This codes for CASSPTARGTEAFF. Using reference TRBV18 and TRBJ1-1 for the parts outside the CDR3, the full variable domain is NAGVMQNPRHLVRRRGQEARLRCSPMKGHSHVYWYRQLPEEGLKFMVYLQKENIIDESGMPKERFSAEFPKEGPSILRIQQVVRGDSAAYFCASSPTARGTEAFFGQGTRLTVV.

The V and J genes are TRBV6-5 and TRBJ1-5, with unresolved D. V was clipped by 6 bases and J by 6 bases, with 3 bases between them. CDR1 and CDR2 (germline): MNHEY, SVGAGI. This CDR3 comprises 10 residues. The CDR3: CASSSQPQHF. Here the CDR3 DNA reads TGTGCCAGCAGCTCTCAGCCCCAGCATTTT.

The gene calls are TRBV27 and TRBJ2-1; 9 bases agree with TRBD2. V gave up 6 bases and J gave up 12 bases; unmatched junction bases: 9. From germline, CDR1 is MNHEY and CDR2 SMNVEV (reference sequence). This CDR3 is built from 13 residues. CDR3 bases: TGTGCCAGCAGCCCAGGACTAGCGCTTCCGCAGTTCTTC. Translated: CASSPGLALPQFF.

The CDR3 nucleotides read TGTGCCAGCAGCCAGAGTCTAGCGGGAGGGTTCTATGAGCAGTTCTTC. Residues: CASSQSLAGGFYEQFF. This chain joins TRBV7-9 and TRBJ2-1, with 12 bases that match TRBD2. The CDR3 consists of 16 residues. Germline CDR1 and CDR2: SEHNR and FQNEAQ (reference sequence). With 5 bases clipped from V and 8 bases from J, the junction kept 10 bases outside the gene matches.

This clone was detected only once. V is TRBV7-6 and J is TRBJ2-1; 8 positions agree with TRBD2. The CDR3 covers 15 residues. The V segment lost 4 bases and the J segment 2 bases; nucleotides outside the gene matches: 4. The germline CDR1 and CDR2 sequences are SGHVS and FNYEAQ. CDR3 protein: CASSSREGTYNEQFF. Written as DNA, the CDR3 is TGTGCCAGCAGCTCTCGGGAGGGAACCTACAATGAGCAGTTCTTC.

The chain's CDR3 is CASSVREVSLAKNIQYF. CDR3 coding DNA: TGTGCCAGCAGCGTACGGGAGGTGTCTCTAGCCAAAAACATTCAGTACTTC. The J gene is TRBJ2-4, the V gene TRBV9; the match to TRBD2 covers 7 bases. This CDR3 contains 17 residues. The trim removed 1 base at V and 0 bases at J, leaving 7 bases unmatched. CDR1 SGDLS and CDR2 YYNGEE come from the germline V gene.

The gene calls are TRBV27 and TRBJ2-7, with unresolved D. Between the trimmed V and J ends, which lost 7 bases and 0 bases, there was a span of 22 bases. Germline V lookup: CDR1 MNHEY, CDR2 SMNVEV (reference sequence). CDR3 length equals 17 residues. CDR3 nucleotides: TGTGCCAGCAAGGCCCTTAACCCCCTAACCCTCTCCTACGAGCAGTACTTC. The encoded protein is CASKALNPLTLSYEQYF.

V gene TRBV7-9 combines with J gene TRBJ2-7; possible D gene TRBD1, 6 bases. This CDR3 comprises 15 residues. CDR1 is SEHNR and CDR2 is FQNEAQ in the germline V gene (reference sequence). V was shortened by 5 bases and J by 9 bases, with 23 bases between the two germline ends. The CDR3 spells CASSPPGTPYFLQYF. The CDR3 DNA sequence: TGTGCCAGCAGCCCACCGGGGACACCTTATTTTCTGCAGTACTTC.

A single count supports this clone. The rearrangement uses TRBV15 and TRBJ2-2, with a tentative D call TRBD1 (6 bases). Germline values: CDR1 LNHNV, CDR2 YYDKDF (reference sequence). V lost 0 bases to trimming and J lost 1 base, with 12 bases between them. This CDR3 comprises 17 residues. CDR3 sequence (DNA): TGTGCCACCAGCAGAGATCTGGGGACACAGAACACCGGGGAGCTGTTTTTT. It translates to CATSRDLGTQNTGELFF.

The V gene is TRBV7-9, the J gene TRBJ2-1; possible D gene TRBD2, 5 bases. V lost 11 bases and J 1 base, leaving 18 bases between the germline ends. This CDR3 spans 15 amino acids. Germline loops: CDR1 SEHNR, CDR2 FQNEAQ (reference sequence). Here the CDR3 reads CAYRTRRGSYNEQFF. DNA for the CDR3: TGTGCCTATAGAACTAGGAGAGGGTCCTACAATGAGCAGTTCTTC.

The gene calls are TRBV7-2 and TRBJ2-3; no clear D. The V gene's germline CDR1 is SGHTA and CDR2 FQGNSA. This CDR3 contains 16 residues. V was pared by 1 base and J by 3 bases, with 14 bases between. DNA of the CDR3: TGTGCCAGCAGCTTAGGAGCCTCCTGGGCGACAGATACGCAGTATTTT. This sequence encodes CASSLGASWATDTQYF. The full variable domain, with the rest looked up from reference TRBV7-2 and TRBJ2-3, is GAGVSQSPSNKVTEKGKDVELRCDPISGHTALYWYRQSLGQGLEFLIYFQGNSAPDKSGLPSDRFSAERTGGSVSTLTIQRTQQEDSAVYLCASSLGASWATDTQYFGPGTRLTVL.

The chain couples TRBV7-9 to TRBJ1-4; D is ambiguous. The V gene's germline CDR1 is SEHNR and CDR2 FQNEAQ (reference sequence). The CDR3 is made up of 17 amino acids. Between the trimmed V and J ends, which lost 5 bases and 8 bases, there was a span of 24 bases. DNA for the CDR3: TGTGCCAGCAGCCCAGGTCTGGGATCGGGTGATTACGAAAAACTGTTTTTT. This encodes CASSPGLGSGDYEKLFF.

The chain links TRBV10-2 to TRBJ2-5; TRBD2 matches at 7 bases. This CDR3 has 14 amino acids. Germline V lookup: CDR1 WSHSY, CDR2 SAAADI. V gave up 3 bases and J gave up 1 base; unmatched junction bases: 2. The CDR3 loop reads CASSDPSGQETQYF. Here the CDR3 DNA reads TGCGCCAGCAGTGACCCTAGCGGCCAAGAGACCCAGTACTTC.

The chain couples TRBV15 to TRBJ1-2; D uncertain. The V gene's germline CDR1 is LNHNV and CDR2 YYDKDF (reference sequence). V dropped 0 bases and J dropped 4 bases, with 21 bases sitting between them. The CDR3 consists of 18 residues. CDR3 sequence: CATSREPGLGGPGYGYTF. The CDR3 DNA sequence: TGTGCCACCAGCAGAGAGCCCGGGCTGGGAGGGCCTGGCTATGGCTACACCTTC.

The chain carries TRBV28 and TRBJ2-5; 7 positions match TRBD2. The J call may not be correct, given that the DNA end is closer to TRBJ2-7. Per germline, CDR1 MDHEN and CDR2 SYDVKM. The CDR3 covers 16 residues. Here the CDR3 reads CASSFGSASGSYEQYF. CDR3 nucleotides: TGTGCCAGCAGTTTCGGATCGGCTAGCGGCTCCTACGAGCAGTACTTC.

The V and J genes are TRBV5-1 and TRBJ1-1; D is undetermined. Germline V gene lookup returns CDR1 SGHRS and CDR2 YFSETQ. Trimming removed 2 bases at V and 5 bases at J, with 16 bases between. This CDR3 is 15 amino acids long. DNA for the CDR3: TGCGCCAGCAGCTTCCCAACCGCCAGGAAAACTGAAGCTTTCTTT. It yields the protein CASSFPTARKTEAFF.

This chain joins TRBV19 and TRBJ1-4; D might be TRBD1 (5 bases). The CDR3 extends over 14 amino acids. Germline assignment: CDR1 LNHDA and CDR2 SQIVND (reference sequence). V lost 5 bases and J 8 bases, leaving 15 bases between the germline ends. The CDR3 is CASSLWGKEEKLFF. CDR3 bases: TGTGCCAGTAGTCTCTGGGGGAAGGAGGAAAAACTGTTTTTT.

The rearrangement uses TRBV5-1 and TRBJ2-7, with D unresolved. Germline V gene lookup returns CDR1 SGHRS and CDR2 YFSETQ. The CDR3 covers 14 residues. Trimming left V 3 bases short and J 0 bases short, with 10 bases between. The CDR3, as DNA: TGCGCCAGCAGCTACGGACGGAGCTCCTACGAGCAGTACTTC. Amino acid sequence: CASSYGRSSYEQYF.

As DNA, the CDR3 is TGCGCCAGCAGCCAAGACCAGGTCTCCTACGAGCAGTACTTC. Translated, it gives CASSQDQVSYEQYF. The chain recombines TRBV4-3 with TRBJ2-7; D is unclear. The CDR3 totals 14 residues. Trimming pared 0 bases from V and 0 bases from J, leaving 6 bases between. Per the germline V gene, CDR1 is LGHNA and CDR2 is YSLEER.

The chain recombines TRBV7-8 with TRBJ2-5; a weak D match, TRBD1 (6 bases). Deletions cut 6 bases from V and 4 bases from J, with 21 bases between. Germline V gives CDR1 SGHVS, CDR2 FQNEAQ. This CDR3 is 16 amino acids long. This chain's CDR3 is CASRHPLRGVRETQYF. CDR3 bases: TGTGCCAGCAGACATCCCCTCAGGGGCGTCAGAGAGACCCAGTACTTC. The whole variable domain, filled in from reference TRBV7-8 and TRBJ2-5, reads GAGVSQSPRYKVAKRGQDVALRCDPISGHVSLFWYQQALGQGPEFLTYFQNEAQLDKSGLPSDRFFAERPEGSVSTLKIQRTQQEDSAVYLCASRHPLRGVRETQYFGPGTRLLVL.

The V call is TRBV28, the J call TRBJ2-7; 7 bases fit TRBD1. CDR1 MDHEN and CDR2 SYDVKM come from the germline V gene. This CDR3 comprises 15 residues. J was trimmed by 4 bases and V by 3 bases; bases with no gene match: 9. CDR3 loop: CASSFVVGGIYEQYF. The CDR3 bases are TGTGCCAGCAGTTTTGTAGTAGGGGGCATTTACGAGCAGTACTTC. Full variable domain (rest looked up from reference TRBV28 and TRBJ2-7): DVKVTQSSRYLVKRTGEKVFLECVQDMDHENMFWYRQDPGLGLRLIYFSYDVKMKEKGDIPEGYSVSREKKERFSLILESASTNQTSMYLCASSFVVGGIYEQYFGPGTRLTVT.

This chain joins TRBV19 and TRBJ2-1, with D possibly matching TRBD2 (6 bases). The CDR3 is 15 amino acids. Germline V gene data show CDR1 as LNHDA and CDR2 as SQIVND (reference sequence). Trimming removed 4 bases from V and 4 bases from J, with 14 bases in between. The CDR3 loop is CASSNLGGDYNEQFF. The DNA for the CDR3 is TGTGCCAGTAGTAATCTGGGCGGGGATTACAATGAGCAGTTCTTC. The complete variable domain, with remaining parts taken from reference TRBV19 and TRBJ2-1, reads DGGITQSPKYLFRKEGQNVTLSCEQNLNHDAMYWYRQDPGQGLRLIYYSQIVNDFQKGDIAEGYSVSREKKESFPLTVTSAQKNPTAFYLCASSNLGGDYNEQFFGPGTRLTVL.

The rearrangement joins TRBV30 to TRBJ2-5; D may correspond to TRBD1 or TRBD2 (6 bases each). The CDR3 contains 15 residues. Deletions cut 4 bases from V and 2 bases from J, with 17 bases between. Germline CDR1 and CDR2: GTSNPN and SVGIG (reference sequence). This CDR3 reads CAWITRGGEQETQYF. The CDR3 DNA reads TGTGCCTGGATAACCAGGGGAGGAGAACAAGAGACCCAGTACTTC.

The J gene is TRBJ2-1, the V gene TRBV9; TRBD2 matches at 7 bases. This CDR3 is built from 17 residues. The V gene end was trimmed by 0 bases and the J gene end by 4 bases; junction bases not matched to a gene: 10. Germline V gene sequence: CDR1 SGDLS, CDR2 YYNGEE. CDR3: CASSVATNGRTYNEQFF. For the CDR3, the DNA is TGTGCCAGCAGCGTAGCTACGAACGGGAGGACATACAATGAGCAGTTCTTC.

Notes on this clone: Other DNA sequences from this sample encode an identical CDR3 as well. This chain connects TRBV19 to TRBJ2-7; D gene uncertain. The CDR3 is 14 amino acids. CDR1 LNHDA and CDR2 SQIVND come from the germline V gene (reference sequence). Trimming took 2 bases from V and 1 from J, leaving 9 bases between them. The CDR3 DNA reads TGTGCCAGTAGTATATCGGCAACATCCTACGAGCAGTACTTC. As protein: CASSISATSYEQYF.